The 10 T cell receptor beta chains presented below share a single source sample, sequenced in a study of T-cell reconstitution after alpha-beta-depleted transplantation in children. Unique molecular identifiers were incorporated during preparation of the TCRbeta library. One entry per CDR3 protein results from TCRdb running MiXCR on the PCR reads. The table has 90,000 to 95,000 distinct CDR3 sequences, more than 10% seen once. The sample was PBMCs from the stem cell graft donor, taken from the stem cell graft. Receptors originate from a human donor who donated a stem cell graft to a child with inherited bone marrow failure.

This clonotype has more than one count but fewer than ten. The chain carries TRBV4-3 and TRBJ2-1; no reliable D call. This CDR3 has 15 amino acids. V was trimmed by 0 bases and J by 3 bases, leaving 9 bases between them. Germline V gene lookup returns CDR1 LGHNA and CDR2 YSLEER. The chain's CDR3 is CASSQESRNYNEQFF. For the CDR3, the DNA is TGCGCCAGCAGCCAAGAATCACGCAACTACAATGAGCAGTTCTTC.

This clonotype was seen only a few times. The genes are TRBV7-3 and TRBJ2-3; tentatively, D is TRBD1 or TRBD2 (5 bases each). This CDR3 spans 14 amino acids. Germline lookup yields CDR1 SGHTA and CDR2 FQGTGA. Trimming shortened V by 1 base and J by 0 bases, and 5 bases separated the two germline ends. The CDR3 sequence: CASSLRGSTDTQYF. The CDR3 coding sequence is TGTGCCAGCAGCTTAAGGGGGAGCACAGATACGCAGTATTTT.

In this sample, this clonotype turned up many times. The rearrangement uses TRBV4-3 and TRBJ2-3; D tentatively reads TRBD1 or TRBD2 (5 bases each). The CDR3 spans 17 residues. The germline gives CDR1 LGHNA, CDR2 YSLEER. V shed 0 bases and J shed 3 bases, with 16 bases lying between them. CDR3 in amino acids: CASSQDPVPRGTDTQYF. The CDR3 DNA reads TGCGCCAGCAGCCAAGATCCTGTTCCGAGGGGTACAGATACGCAGTATTTT.

This clonotype came up a few times. The V gene is TRBV7-9, the J gene TRBJ1-5; D gene ambiguous. Trimming cost V 5 bases and J 8 bases, with 10 bases left between them. CDR1 and CDR2 from the germline V gene are SEHNR and FQNEAQ (reference sequence). The CDR3 loop spans 12 amino acids. The CDR3 reads CASSRELEPQHF. The CDR3 bases are TGTGCCAGCAGCCGAGAGCTCGAGCCCCAGCATTTT.

The table lists this clonotype with a few counts. The chain carries TRBV30 and TRBJ1-2; tentatively, D is TRBD1 (5 bases). V was shortened by 1 base and J by 0 bases, with 21 bases between the two germline ends. Per the germline V gene, CDR1 is GTSNPN and CDR2 is SVGIG (reference sequence). This CDR3 contains 18 residues. CDR3 nucleotides: TGTGCCTGGAGTGGTAGGAAGGGCAGGGAGGAGACTAACTATGGCTACACCTTC. Encoded protein: CAWSGRKGREETNYGYTF.

At least ten counts were recorded for this clonotype. V gene TRBV7-2 combines with J gene TRBJ2-1; TRBD2 agrees at 16 bases. Germline V gives CDR1 SGHTA, CDR2 FQGNSA. This CDR3 comprises 18 residues. V shed 5 bases and J 0 bases; nucleotides not matched to a gene: 4. The CDR3 region has the DNA TGTGCCAGCAGCCGGGGACTAGCGGGAGGGAGCTCCTACAATGAGCAGTTCTTC. Protein: CASSRGLAGGSSYNEQFF.

DNA of the CDR3: TGTGCCAGCAGCGAGTACGAGCAGTACTTC. This encodes CASSEYEQYF. The genes are TRBV2 and TRBJ2-7; unclear D gene. The germline V and J ends were trimmed by 6 bases and 4 bases, with 4 bases remaining between them. The germline V gene has CDR1 SNHLY and CDR2 FYNNEI. CDR3 length equals 10 residues.

This clonotype was observed at least ten times. V and J are TRBV3-1 and TRBJ2-5, with D perhaps given as TRBD1 or TRBD2 (6 bases each). Between the trimmed V and J ends, which lost 2 bases and 5 bases, there was a span of 18 bases. This CDR3 has 16 residues. Germline CDR1 is LGHDT and CDR2 is YNNKEL (reference sequence). CDR3 amino acids: CASSQSGRRGRETQYF. In nucleotides, the CDR3 is TGTGCCAGCAGCCAATCAGGAAGACGGGGGCGGGAGACCCAGTACTTC.

This clonotype was counted many times. The rearrangement links TRBV12-3 or TRBV12-4 to TRBJ1-1; TRBD1 matches at 7 bases. This CDR3 has 14 residues. V shed 2 bases and J 5 bases; nucleotides not matched to a gene: 5. The CDR3 reads CASSLRGRATEAFF. The CDR3 bases are TGTGCCAGCAGTTTAAGGGGGCGGGCGACTGAAGCTTTCTTT.

This clonotype was recorded many times. This chain links TRBV7-2 with TRBJ2-2; 8 nucleotides line up with TRBD1. The germline V gene encodes CDR1 SGHTA and CDR2 FQGNSA. The V gene end was trimmed by 7 bases and the J gene end by 6 bases; junction bases not matched to a gene: 28. CDR3 length: 21 residues. CDR3 sequence reads: CASKFASWGTGVDTGPGELFF. The CDR3 DNA sequence: TGTGCCAGCAAGTTCGCTTCTTGGGGGACAGGTGTAGATACCGGACCCGGGGAGCTGTTTTTT.